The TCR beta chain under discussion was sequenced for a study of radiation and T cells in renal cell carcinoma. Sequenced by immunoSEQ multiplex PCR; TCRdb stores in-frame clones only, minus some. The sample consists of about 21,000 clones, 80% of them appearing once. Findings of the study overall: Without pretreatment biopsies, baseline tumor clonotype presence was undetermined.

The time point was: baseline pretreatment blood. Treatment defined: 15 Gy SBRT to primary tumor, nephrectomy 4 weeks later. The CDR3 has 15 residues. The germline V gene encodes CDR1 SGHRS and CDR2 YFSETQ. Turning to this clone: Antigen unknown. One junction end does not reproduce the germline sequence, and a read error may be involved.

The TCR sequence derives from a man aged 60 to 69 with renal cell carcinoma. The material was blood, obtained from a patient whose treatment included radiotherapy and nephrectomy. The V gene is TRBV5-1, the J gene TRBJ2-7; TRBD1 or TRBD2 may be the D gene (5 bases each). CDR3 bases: TGTGCCAGCATCCTAACAGGAGGCCCCTCCTACGAGCAGTACTTC. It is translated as CASILTGGPSYEQYF. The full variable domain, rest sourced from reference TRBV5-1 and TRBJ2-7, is KAGVTQTPRYLIKTRGQQVTLSCSPISGHRSVSWYQQTPGQGLQFLFEYFSETQRNKGNFPGRFSGRQFSNSRSEMNVSTLELGDSALYLCASILTGGPSYEQYFGPGTRLTVT.